This TCR beta chain was sequenced during a study of blood T cell repertoires in COVID-19. Study-wide context: The study drew acute and convalescent COVID-19 samples from the United States, Italy and Spain. The cDNA or gDNA used as material had been derived from T cells, B-cell-depleted T cells, or PBMCs.

The CDR3 extends over 17 amino acids. Germline V CDR1 and CDR2: SEHNR, FQNEAQ (reference sequence). Trimming pared 1 base from V and 3 bases from J, leaving 16 bases between. Authors' methods: By means of reference gene primer amplification, nucleated cell counts were estimated. Sequencing was performed with immunoSEQ multiplex PCR; in TCRdb, only in-frame clones are kept and a portion is missing. V and J calls and clone size follow that table, whereas D and trimming were derived from the DNA. The data show 70,000 to 95,000 clones, around 90% seen once. This sequence was found in a man aged 65-85 years with acute or convalescent COVID-19. The V gene is TRBV7-9, the J gene TRBJ1-5; no clear D gene. Material for sequencing was peripheral blood. CDR3: CASSLGIAGVANQPQHF. CDR3 nucleotide sequence: TGTGCCAGCAGCTTAGGAATTGCCGGGGTCGCCAATCAGCCCCAGCATTTT.